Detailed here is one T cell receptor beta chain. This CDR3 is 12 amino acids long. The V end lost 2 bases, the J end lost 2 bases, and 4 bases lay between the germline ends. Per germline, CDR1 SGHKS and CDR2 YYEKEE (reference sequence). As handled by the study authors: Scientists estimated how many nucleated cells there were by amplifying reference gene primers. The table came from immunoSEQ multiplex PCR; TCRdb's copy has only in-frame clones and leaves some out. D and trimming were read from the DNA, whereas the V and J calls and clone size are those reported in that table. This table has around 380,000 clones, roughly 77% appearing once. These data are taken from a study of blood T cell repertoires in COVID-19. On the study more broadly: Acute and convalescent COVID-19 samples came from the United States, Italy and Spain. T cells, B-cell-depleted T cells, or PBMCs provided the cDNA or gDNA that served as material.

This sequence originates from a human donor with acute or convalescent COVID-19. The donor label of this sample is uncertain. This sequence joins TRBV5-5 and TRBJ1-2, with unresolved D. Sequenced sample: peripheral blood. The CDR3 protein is CASSFQNYGYTF. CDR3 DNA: TGTGCCAGCAGCTTCCAGAACTATGGCTACACCTTC.